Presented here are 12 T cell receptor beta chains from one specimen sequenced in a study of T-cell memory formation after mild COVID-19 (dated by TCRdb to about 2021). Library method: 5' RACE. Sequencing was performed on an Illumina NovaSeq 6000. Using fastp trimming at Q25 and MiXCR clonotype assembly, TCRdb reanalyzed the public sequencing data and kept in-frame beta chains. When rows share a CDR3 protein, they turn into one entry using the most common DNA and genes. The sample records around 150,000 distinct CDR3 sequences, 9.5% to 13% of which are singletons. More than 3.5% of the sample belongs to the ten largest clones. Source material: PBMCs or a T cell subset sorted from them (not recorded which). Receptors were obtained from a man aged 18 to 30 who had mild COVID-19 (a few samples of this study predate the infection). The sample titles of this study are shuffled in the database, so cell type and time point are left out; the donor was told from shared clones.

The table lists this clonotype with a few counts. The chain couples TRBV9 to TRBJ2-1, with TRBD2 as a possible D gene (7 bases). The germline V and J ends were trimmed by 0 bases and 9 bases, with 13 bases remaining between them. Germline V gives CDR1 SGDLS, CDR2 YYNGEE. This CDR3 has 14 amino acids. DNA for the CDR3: TGTGCCAGCAGCGTAGGGGCAGGGGAGGGTGAGCAGTTCTTC. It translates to CASSVGAGEGEQFF. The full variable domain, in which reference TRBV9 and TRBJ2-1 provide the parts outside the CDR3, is DSGVTQTPKHLITATGQRVTLRCSPRSGDLSVYWYQQSLDQGLQFLIQYYNGEERAKGNILERFSAQQFPDLHSELNLSSLELGDSALYFCASSVGAGEGEQFFGPGTRLTVL.

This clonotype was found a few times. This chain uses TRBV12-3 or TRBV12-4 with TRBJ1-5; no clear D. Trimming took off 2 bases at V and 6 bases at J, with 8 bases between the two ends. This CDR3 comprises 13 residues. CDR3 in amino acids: CASSLTEGQPQHF. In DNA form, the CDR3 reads TGTGCCAGCAGTTTAACGGAGGGTCAGCCCCAGCATTTT.

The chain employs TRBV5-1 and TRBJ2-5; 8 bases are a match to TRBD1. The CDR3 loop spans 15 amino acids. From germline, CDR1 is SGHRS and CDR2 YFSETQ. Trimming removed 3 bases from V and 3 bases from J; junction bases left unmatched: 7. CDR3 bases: TGCGCCAGCAGCTCCGGGACAGGCGCAAAAGAGACCCAGTACTTC. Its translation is CASSSGTGAKETQYF. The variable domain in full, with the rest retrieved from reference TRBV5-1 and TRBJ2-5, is KAGVTQTPRYLIKTRGQQVTLSCSPISGHRSVSWYQQTPGQGLQFLFEYFSETQRNKGNFPGRFSGRQFSNSRSEMNVSTLELGDSALYLCASSSGTGAKETQYFGPGTRLLVL.

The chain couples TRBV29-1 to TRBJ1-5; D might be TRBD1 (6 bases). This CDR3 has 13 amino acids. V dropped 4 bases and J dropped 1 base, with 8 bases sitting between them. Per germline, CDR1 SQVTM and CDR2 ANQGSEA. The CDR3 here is CSVAGASNQPQHF. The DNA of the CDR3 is TGCAGCGTTGCGGGGGCCAGCAATCAGCCCCAGCATTTT.

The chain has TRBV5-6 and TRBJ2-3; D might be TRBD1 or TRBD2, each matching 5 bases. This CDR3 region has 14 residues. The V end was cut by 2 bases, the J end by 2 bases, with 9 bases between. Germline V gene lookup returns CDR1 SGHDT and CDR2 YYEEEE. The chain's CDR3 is CASSFGTDTDTQYF. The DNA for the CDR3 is TGTGCCAGCAGCTTCGGGACGGACACAGATACGCAGTATTTT.

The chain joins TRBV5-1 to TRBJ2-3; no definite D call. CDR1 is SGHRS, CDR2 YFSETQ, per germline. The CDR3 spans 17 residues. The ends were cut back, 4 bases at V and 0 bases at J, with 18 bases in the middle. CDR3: CASSPFDTPPSTDTQYF. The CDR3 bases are TGCGCCAGCAGCCCCTTTGACACTCCGCCTAGCACAGATACGCAGTATTTT.

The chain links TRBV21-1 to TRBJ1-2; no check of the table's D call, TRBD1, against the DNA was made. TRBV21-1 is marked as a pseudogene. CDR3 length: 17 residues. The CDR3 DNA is TGTGCCAGCAGTAACCGCCGGGTAGCTGTCCTCCTATCTGGCTACACCTTC. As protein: CASSNRRVAVLLSGYTF.

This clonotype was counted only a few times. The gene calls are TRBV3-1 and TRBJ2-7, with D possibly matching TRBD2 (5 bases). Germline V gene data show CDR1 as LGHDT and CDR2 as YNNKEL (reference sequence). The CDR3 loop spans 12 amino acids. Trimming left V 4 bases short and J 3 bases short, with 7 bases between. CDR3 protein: CASSPRDYEQYF. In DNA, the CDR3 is TGTGCCAGCAGCCCCCGGGACTACGAGCAGTACTTC.

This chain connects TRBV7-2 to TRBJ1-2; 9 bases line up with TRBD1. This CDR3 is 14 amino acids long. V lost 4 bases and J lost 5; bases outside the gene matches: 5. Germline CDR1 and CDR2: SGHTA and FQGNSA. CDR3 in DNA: TGTGCCAGCAGCTCCCAGGGACAGGGTTATGGCTACACCTTC. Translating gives CASSSQGQGYGYTF.

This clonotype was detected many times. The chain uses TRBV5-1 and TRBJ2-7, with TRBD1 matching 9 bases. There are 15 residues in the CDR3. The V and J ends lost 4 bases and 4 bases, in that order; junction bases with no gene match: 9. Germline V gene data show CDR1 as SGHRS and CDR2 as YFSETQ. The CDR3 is CASSIKGQGQYEQYF. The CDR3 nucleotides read TGCGCCAGCAGCATCAAGGGACAGGGTCAGTACGAGCAGTACTTC.

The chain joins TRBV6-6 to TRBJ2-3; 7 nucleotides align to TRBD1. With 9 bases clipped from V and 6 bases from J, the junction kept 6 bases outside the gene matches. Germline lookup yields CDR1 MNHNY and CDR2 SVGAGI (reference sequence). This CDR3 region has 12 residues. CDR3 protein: CASMKQGDTQYF. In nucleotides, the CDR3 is TGTGCCAGTATGAAACAGGGGGATACGCAGTATTTT.

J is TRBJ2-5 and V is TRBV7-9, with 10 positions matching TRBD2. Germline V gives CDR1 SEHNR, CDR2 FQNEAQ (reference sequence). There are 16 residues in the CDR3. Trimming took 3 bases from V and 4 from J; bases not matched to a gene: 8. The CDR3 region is CASSFGIAGGTETQYF. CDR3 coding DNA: TGTGCCAGCAGCTTCGGGATAGCGGGGGGAACAGAGACCCAGTACTTC.